The 26 T cell receptor beta chains below come from one sample, sequenced in a study of blood T cell repertoires in COVID-19. Libraries were prepared by immunoSEQ multiplex PCR; TCRdb keeps only in-frame clonotypes and omits some of them. The profile shows tens of thousands of clones, roughly 90% of them singletons. Sequences were obtained from peripheral blood. These receptor sequences come from a human donor in a cohort sampled during active COVID-19.

This clone has only one observation. V gene TRBV6-5 combines with J gene TRBJ2-5, with a weak D call TRBD1 (5 bases). The CDR3 loop spans 14 amino acids. The V gene's germline CDR1 is MNHEY and CDR2 SVGAGI. Trimming shortened V by 1 base and J by 2 bases, and 8 bases separated the two germline ends. CDR3 sequence reads: CASSYYWTQETQYF. The CDR3 DNA sequence: TGTGCCAGCAGTTACTACTGGACACAAGAGACCCAGTACTTC.

The chain employs TRBV2 and TRBJ1-1, with 8 positions matching TRBD1. This CDR3 contains 17 residues. J was trimmed by 4 bases and V by 5 bases; bases with no gene match: 15. From germline, CDR1 is SNHLY and CDR2 FYNNEI. The CDR3 DNA reads as TGTGCCAGCAGTCTTCAGGGGGCCGGTGTGGAGGTCACTGAAGCTTTCTTT. Translating it yields CASSLQGAGVEVTEAFF.

The sample holds a few counts of this clone. The chain has TRBV4-2 and TRBJ2-7; tentative D call: TRBD1 (5 bases). The CDR3 contains 14 residues. The V end was cut by 1 base, the J end by 2 bases, with 9 bases between. The germline gives CDR1 LGHNA, CDR2 YNFKEQ. CDR3: CASSQATQAYEQYF. Written as DNA, the CDR3 is TGTGCCAGCAGCCAAGCAACACAGGCCTACGAGCAGTACTTC.

This clone appeared a few times. The chain employs TRBV7-9 and TRBJ1-2; D possibly corresponds to TRBD1 (6 bases). V gave up 5 bases and J gave up 8 bases, with 24 bases separating them. The CDR3 contains 16 residues. From germline, CDR1 is SEHNR and CDR2 FQNEAQ (reference sequence). For the CDR3, the DNA is TGTGCCAGCAGCCTCAACCCCCTCAGGGGAGTGTGGGGCTACACCTTC. This gives the protein CASSLNPLRGVWGYTF. The variable domain in full, completed from reference TRBV7-9 and TRBJ1-2, reads DTGVSQNPRHKITKRGQNVTFRCDPISEHNRLYWYRQTLGQGPEFLTYFQNEAQLEKSRLLSDRFSAERPKGSFSTLEIQRTEQGDSAMYLCASSLNPLRGVWGYTFGSGTRLTVV.

For the CDR3, the DNA is TGTGCCAGTAGTATAGGACTAGTTCCCGGCGGGGAGCTGTTTTTT. This gives the protein CASSIGLVPGGELFF. This chain links TRBV19 with TRBJ2-2; possibly TRBD2 for D (6 bases). The CDR3 has 15 residues. Germline lookup yields CDR1 LNHDA and CDR2 SQIVND (reference sequence). V shed 1 base and J shed 7 bases, with 13 bases lying between them.

CDR3 DNA: TGTGCCAGCAGTGACTTTCACAGTGGTACCGGGGAGCTGTTTTTT. Its translation is CASSDFHSGTGELFF. V and J are TRBV6-4 and TRBJ2-2, with D uncertain. CDR3 length: 15 residues. The V end lost 1 base, the J end lost 5 bases, and 11 bases lay between the germline ends. In germline, CDR1 is MRHNA, CDR2 SNTAGT.

The chain uses TRBV7-9 and TRBJ2-7; 11 bases fit TRBD2. The CDR3 is made up of 17 amino acids. The germline gives CDR1 SEHNR, CDR2 FQNEAQ (reference sequence). V lost 1 base to trimming and J lost 1 base; unmatched junction nucleotides: 6. CDR3 in amino acids: CASSLGLAGGISYEQYF. The CDR3 bases are TGTGCCAGCAGCTTAGGGCTAGCGGGGGGTATTTCCTACGAGCAGTACTTC.

The chain is built from TRBV7-2 and TRBJ1-6; the D gene is possibly TRBD1 (5 bases). This CDR3 spans 15 amino acids. CDR1 is SGHTA, CDR2 FQGNSA, per germline. V lost 0 bases, J lost 8 bases, and 11 bases lay in between. The DNA for the CDR3 is TGTGCCAGCAGCTTAGCGATGGGAGGGGATTCACCCCTCCACTTT. Its translation is CASSLAMGGDSPLHF. The variable domain in full, with the rest retrieved from reference TRBV7-2 and TRBJ1-6, is GAGVSQSPSNKVTEKGKDVELRCDPISGHTALYWYRQSLGQGLEFLIYFQGNSAPDKSGLPSDRFSAERTGGSVSTLTIQRTQQEDSAVYLCASSLAMGGDSPLHFGNGTRLTVT.

The chain recombines TRBV6-5 with TRBJ1-2; TRBD1 matches 9 bases. The V gene's germline CDR1 is MNHEY and CDR2 SVGAGI. The CDR3 is 14 amino acids. J was trimmed by 4 bases and V by 6 bases; bases with no gene match: 6. The CDR3 spells CASRSQGAGYGYTF. The CDR3 DNA reads TGTGCCAGCAGGTCACAGGGGGCAGGCTATGGCTACACCTTC.

This clone was counted once. V gene TRBV6-5 combines with J gene TRBJ1-5; D call uncertain. Trimming stripped 6 bases from V and 7 bases from J, with 10 bases between. The CDR3 has 12 residues. CDR1 is MNHEY, CDR2 SVGAGI, per germline. DNA of the CDR3: TGTGCCAGCAGCCGCCTTGGCCAGCCCCAGCATTTT. Translated, it gives CASSRLGQPQHF.

This chain joins TRBV20-1 and TRBJ2-3, with unresolved D. V was pared by 3 bases and J by 3 bases, with 16 bases between. Per germline, CDR1 DFQATT and CDR2 SNEGSKA (reference sequence). This CDR3 comprises 15 residues. The DNA for the CDR3 is TGCAGTGCTAGTCCGGCCAGGATAAGAACAGATACGCAGTATTTT. Its protein product is CSASPARIRTDTQYF.

This clone has only one observation. The V and J genes are TRBV5-1 and TRBJ2-1, with 12 bases matching TRBD2. The length of the CDR3 is 17 residues. Looked up from germline, CDR1 is SGHRS and CDR2 is YFSETQ. V was clipped by 0 bases and J by 8 bases; unmatched bases: 9. In DNA, the CDR3 is TGCGCCAGCAGCTTGGGGCGGACTAGCGGGACGCCGGATGAGCAGTTCTTC. This encodes CASSLGRTSGTPDEQFF.

The chain is built from TRBV3-1 (or the pseudogene TRBV3-2) and TRBJ2-2; the D gene is possibly TRBD1 (5 bases). Germline V gene lookup returns CDR1 LGHDT and CDR2 YNNKEL (reference sequence). The CDR3 consists of 15 residues. Between the trimmed V and J ends, which lost 4 bases and 4 bases, there was a span of 13 bases. In nucleotides, the CDR3 is TGTGCCAGCAGCCGACGGACATTTCGCACCGGGGAGCTGTTTTTT. Amino acid sequence: CASSRRTFRTGELFF.

On this clone itself: The same CDR3 also results from other DNA sequences found in this sample. This chain uses TRBV5-8 with TRBJ1-5; maybe TRBD1 (6 bases). CDR1 and CDR2 (germline): SGHTS, YDEGEE. CDR3 length: 16 amino acids. The V end was cut by 0 bases, the J end by 9 bases, with 19 bases between. CDR3 in amino acids: CASSLEGHSPRTPQHF. In nucleotides, the CDR3 is TGTGCCAGCAGCTTGGAGGGACACTCTCCCAGGACGCCCCAGCATTTT.

Turning to this clone: The sample has other DNA sequences that encode this CDR3 too. This rearrangement joins TRBV15 to TRBJ1-5, with D possibly matching TRBD1 (5 bases). Germline V gives CDR1 LNHNV, CDR2 YYDKDF (reference sequence). V gave up 1 base and J gave up 2 bases, with 18 bases separating them. The CDR3 has 18 amino acids. Here the CDR3 DNA reads TGTGCCACCAGCAGAGGAACCGGCTCGGGGGGGGGCAATCAGCCCCAGCATTTT. Encoded protein: CATSRGTGSGGGNQPQHF.

The V gene is TRBV7-9, the J gene TRBJ1-5; the match to TRBD1 covers 9 bases. The CDR3 length is 15 residues. Per germline, CDR1 SEHNR and CDR2 FQNEAQ (reference sequence). J was trimmed by 7 bases and V by 5 bases; bases with no gene match: 9. CDR3 sequence (DNA): TGTGCCAGCAGCCCTACCACAGGGGGCCGACAGCCCCAGCATTTT. Translated: CASSPTTGGRQPQHF.

In this sample, this clone turned up once. V is TRBV18 and J is TRBJ1-4; TRBD1 is a possible D gene (6 bases). CDR3 size: 14 residues. V lost 2 bases and J 6 bases, leaving 10 bases between the germline ends. Germline CDR1 and CDR2: KGHSH and LQKENI. The CDR3 bases are TGTGCCAGCTCACCAGGGGGCGCGGATGAAAAACTGTTTTTT. It translates to CASSPGGADEKLFF.

The chain joins TRBV12-3 or TRBV12-4 to TRBJ1-2, with D perhaps matching TRBD1 (5 bases). V was clipped by 6 bases and J by 4 bases, with 12 bases between them. This CDR3 contains 13 residues. DNA of the CDR3: TGTGCCAGCAGCCTTGACAGCAGCTATGGCTACACCTTC. Translated, it gives CASSLDSSYGYTF.

This clone has a handful of counts. The gene calls are TRBV2 and TRBJ1-1; 10 bases are shared with TRBD1. Germline CDR1 and CDR2: SNHLY and FYNNEI. Trimming at V came to 5 bases and at J to 6 bases, leaving 9 bases not matched to a gene. This CDR3 has 15 residues. The CDR3 sequence is CASSYRDRGYAEAFF. The CDR3 DNA reads as TGTGCCAGCAGTTACCGGGACAGGGGTTATGCTGAAGCTTTCTTT.

This clone was counted between two and nine times. This chain uses TRBV9 with TRBJ2-1; no clear D gene. Germline CDR1 reads SGDLS; CDR2 reads YYNGEE. This CDR3 has 14 residues. V dropped 4 bases and J dropped 8 bases, with 16 bases sitting between them. Written as DNA, the CDR3 is TGTGCCAGCAGCCCCACGCTGGCAGGCTATGAGCAGTTCTTC. Translation: CASSPTLAGYEQFF.

The chain combines TRBV4-2 with TRBJ2-7; 9 bases map to TRBD2. J lost 4 bases, V lost 0 bases, and 4 bases had no gene match. Germline CDR1 is LGHNA and CDR2 is YNFKEQ. The CDR3 has 15 residues. The CDR3 sequence: CASSQESLAGYEQYF. CDR3 coding DNA: TGTGCCAGCAGCCAAGAGAGCCTAGCGGGGTACGAGCAGTACTTC.

The chain employs TRBV9 and TRBJ2-3; 7 positions match TRBD2. Germline V gene sequence: CDR1 SGDLS, CDR2 YYNGEE. CDR3 length: 15 amino acids. J lost 1 base, V lost 4 bases, and 6 bases had no gene match. CDR3 region: CASSPRSGGTDTQYF. The CDR3 coding sequence is TGTGCCAGCAGCCCCCGGAGCGGGGGCACAGATACGCAGTATTTT.

The chain joins TRBV24-1 to TRBJ2-7; D gene ambiguous. V dropped 9 bases and J dropped 2 bases, with 10 bases sitting between them. Germline lookup yields CDR1 KGHDR and CDR2 SFDVKD. The CDR3 is 12 residues long. The CDR3 spells CATLMRTYEQYF. CDR3 DNA sequence: TGTGCCACCCTGATGAGGACCTACGAGCAGTACTTC.

This clone showed up just a few times. This rearrangement joins TRBV2 to TRBJ1-2; perhaps TRBD1 as D (6 bases). This CDR3 contains 12 residues. Between the trimmed V and J ends, which lost 5 bases and 2 bases, there was a span of 6 bases. Germline CDR1 reads SNHLY; CDR2 reads FYNNEI. The CDR3 protein is CASSTGNYGYTF. Written as DNA, the CDR3 is TGTGCCAGCAGTACAGGGAACTATGGCTACACCTTC. The full variable domain, its missing parts supplied by reference TRBV2 and TRBJ1-2, is EPEVTQTPSHQVTQMGQEVILRCVPISNHLYFYWYRQILGQKVEFLVSFYNNEISEKSEIFDDQFSVERPDGSNFTLKIRSTKLEDSAMYFCASSTGNYGYTFGSGTRLTVV.

The chain joins TRBV2 to TRBJ2-7, with 10 bases that match TRBD1. CDR3 length: 16 amino acids. CDR1 is SNHLY and CDR2 is FYNNEI in the germline V gene. The ends lost 6 bases at V and 4 bases at J; junction bases unmatched: 12. CDR3 nucleotide sequence: TGTGCCAGCAGCGGAAGACCGGGGACAGGGGTATACGAGCAGTACTTC. It yields the protein CASSGRPGTGVYEQYF.

The rearrangement uses TRBV5-1 and TRBJ2-7; 7 nucleotides match TRBD1. The germline V gene has CDR1 SGHRS and CDR2 YFSETQ. CDR3 length equals 13 residues. J gave up 3 bases and V 4 bases, and 4 bases lay outside the gene matches. CDR3: CASSPTGFYEQYF. CDR3 sequence (DNA): TGCGCCAGCAGCCCGACAGGGTTCTACGAGCAGTACTTC.